Following are 22 T cell receptor beta chains from one sample sequenced in a study of T-cell memory formation after mild COVID-19. From the 5' RACE reads, TCRdb called clonotypes with MiXCR, one entry per CDR3 protein. Found here are around 320,000 distinct CDR3 sequences, 28% of them singletons; the top ten hold roughly 14%. Sequencing used PBMCs or a T cell subset sorted from them (not recorded which). The receptors stem from an adult woman who had mild COVID-19 (a few samples of this study predate the infection). Cell type and time point are not known.

Only a few counts were recorded for this clonotype. The rearrangement links TRBV30 to TRBJ1-6, with D tentatively TRBD1 (5 bases). This CDR3 spans 13 amino acids. Germline CDR1 is GTSNPN and CDR2 is SVGIG (reference sequence). Trimming took off 4 bases at V and 10 bases at J, with 14 bases between the two ends. The CDR3 sequence: CAWMVQAGSPLHF. DNA of the CDR3: TGTGCCTGGATGGTACAGGCTGGCTCACCCCTCCACTTT.

This sequence joins TRBV12-3 or TRBV12-4 and TRBJ2-1, with a possible D match to TRBD1 (7 bases). With 6 bases removed from V and 1 base from J, the gap between germline ends came to 13 bases. CDR3 length equals 15 residues. Written as DNA, the CDR3 is TGTGCCAGCAGGCAACAGGGGAGGTCCTACAATGAGCAGTTCTTC. This gives the protein CASRQQGRSYNEQFF.

This chain links TRBV15 with TRBJ2-7, with 10 positions matching TRBD2. Looked up from germline, CDR1 is LNHNV and CDR2 is YYDKDF (reference sequence). The ends lost 0 bases at V and 4 bases at J; junction bases unmatched: 6. The CDR3 runs 16 residues. The CDR3 spells CATSRDRNSGRYEQYF. The CDR3 DNA reads as TGTGCCACCAGCAGAGATCGGAATAGCGGGAGGTACGAGCAGTACTTC.

The chain recombines TRBV14 with TRBJ2-1, with TRBD2 identical over 13 bases. Germline V gene lookup returns CDR1 SGHDN and CDR2 FVKESK. The trim removed 4 bases at V and 9 bases at J, leaving 6 bases unmatched. The CDR3 length is 15 residues. The CDR3 nucleotides are TGTGCCAGCAGCCCGGGACTAGCGGGAATCCGTGAGCAGTTCTTC. Residues: CASSPGLAGIREQFF.

This clonotype was seen a handful of times. V is TRBV7-8 and J is TRBJ1-3, with TRBD1 matching 7 bases. CDR1 SGHVS and CDR2 FQNEAQ come from the germline V gene. V shed 5 bases and J 0 bases; nucleotides not matched to a gene: 7. The CDR3 is 16 amino acids. The CDR3 region is CASSGGRDSSGNTIYF. CDR3 DNA sequence: TGTGCCAGCAGCGGCGGACGGGACAGCTCTGGAAACACCATATATTTT.

This clonotype was seen only a few times. The V and J genes are TRBV29-1 and TRBJ1-3; D uncertain. The germline gives CDR1 SQVTM, CDR2 ANQGSEA. The V gene lost 7 bases and the J gene lost 3 bases, with 13 bases spanning the gap. The CDR3 sequence is 13 residues long. The CDR3 DNA sequence: TGCAGCGGGAAAGGAGCGTATGGAAACACCATATATTTT. Protein sequence: CSGKGAYGNTIYF.

CDR3 nucleotides: TGTGCCAGCAGTGAGCAGAGCTCCTACGAGCAGTACTTC. Translated, it gives CASSEQSSYEQYF. The genes are TRBV6-4 and TRBJ2-7, with unresolved D. V shed 3 bases and J shed 0 bases, with 6 bases lying between them. The CDR3 runs 13 residues. CDR1 MRHNA and CDR2 SNTAGT come from the germline V gene.

The table lists this clonotype with many counts. This sequence joins TRBV5-1 and TRBJ2-2; D is unresolved. Per germline, CDR1 SGHRS and CDR2 YFSETQ. The CDR3 loop spans 18 amino acids. Trimming stripped 0 bases from V and 6 bases from J, with 21 bases between. CDR3 amino acids: CASSLGIASSLLPGELFF. The CDR3 DNA follows: TGCGCCAGCAGCTTGGGAATAGCCTCTAGTCTATTACCCGGGGAGCTGTTTTTT.

The V call is TRBV29-1, the J call TRBJ1-2, with no clear D. Deletions cut 7 bases from V and 6 bases from J, with 15 bases between. The CDR3 extends over 12 amino acids. Looked up from germline, CDR1 is SQVTM and CDR2 is ANQGSEA. CDR3 sequence reads: CSAEGLADGYTF. Here the CDR3 DNA reads TGCAGCGCCGAAGGGCTGGCGGATGGCTACACCTTC.

V is TRBV9 and J is TRBJ1-1; TRBD1 is a possible D gene (5 bases). The CDR3 loop spans 14 amino acids. V was shortened by 0 bases and J by 4 bases, with 10 bases between the two germline ends. Germline values: CDR1 SGDLS, CDR2 YYNGEE. CDR3 sequence (DNA): TGTGCCAGCAGCGTAGGGGGGGATTTCACTGAAGCTTTCTTT. This translates into CASSVGGDFTEAFF.

Worth noting for this clonotype: A single base separates this from a much larger clone, so it may be a read error. The chain uses TRBV20-1 and TRBJ2-7; a possible D gene is TRBD2 (6 bases). The CDR3 runs 16 residues. CDR1 is DFQATT and CDR2 is SNEGSKA in the germline V gene (reference sequence). V lost 0 bases and J 4 bases, leaving 19 bases between the germline ends. CDR3 nucleotide sequence: TGCAGTGCTAGAGACCCTAGCGTGAGGGCCGGGTACGAGCAGTACTTC. It translates to CSARDPSVRAGYEQYF.

For this clonotype: A much larger clone is a single base away; this may be a read error. The rearrangement joins TRBV7-9 to TRBJ1-1; D is perhaps TRBD1 (5 bases). V dropped 1 base and J dropped 4 bases, with 7 bases sitting between them. Germline V gene data show CDR1 as SEHNR and CDR2 as FQNEAQ (reference sequence). This CDR3 comprises 13 residues. The CDR3 coding sequence is TGTGCCAGCAGCTTAGGGGGGACCACTGAAGCTTTCTTT. Protein product: CASSLGGTTEAFF.

This clonotype occurred a few times. The chain carries TRBV11-2 and TRBJ1-1; D is uncertain. In germline, CDR1 is SGHAT, CDR2 FQNNGV. V was clipped by 3 bases and J by 11 bases, with 19 bases between them. The CDR3 has 14 amino acids. As DNA, the CDR3 is TGTGCCAGCAGCTTTGTTTTTTCGATGGTGCATGCTTTCTTT. It yields the protein CASSFVFSMVHAFF.

This clonotype was seen only a few times. The chain combines TRBV6-5 with TRBJ2-1; either TRBD1 or TRBD2 may supply D (5 bases each). CDR1 MNHEY and CDR2 SVGAGI come from the germline V gene. V dropped 0 bases and J dropped 6 bases, with 15 bases sitting between them. The CDR3 spans 16 residues. The CDR3 loop reads CASSYSLGTGFNEQFF. The DNA of the CDR3 is TGTGCCAGCAGTTACTCGTTAGGGACGGGGTTCAATGAGCAGTTCTTC.

V is TRBV15 and J is TRBJ2-5; 7 positions match TRBD1. The germline CDR1 and CDR2 sequences are LNHNV and YYDKDF (reference sequence). This CDR3 spans 13 amino acids. The J segment lost 2 bases and the V segment lost 6 bases, leaving 3 bases of the junction unmatched. CDR3 residues: CATRVRGQETQYF. The CDR3 nucleotides are TGTGCCACCAGAGTCAGGGGGCAAGAGACCCAGTACTTC.

The chain recombines TRBV7-8 with TRBJ2-7; D assignment may be TRBD1 or TRBD2 (6 bases each). Looked up from germline, CDR1 is SGHVS and CDR2 is FQNEAQ. The V gene lost 1 base and the J gene lost 6 bases, with 13 bases spanning the gap. The CDR3 spans 14 residues. The CDR3 nucleotides are TGTGCCAGCAGCTTAGGGGGGGCGCTTGTCGAGCAGTACTTC. Translating it yields CASSLGGALVEQYF.

The J gene is TRBJ2-3, the V gene TRBV12-3 or TRBV12-4, with a tentative D call TRBD1 (5 bases). Trimming shortened V by 3 bases and J by 3 bases, and 10 bases separated the two germline ends. The CDR3 is 14 residues long. CDR3 residues: CASSFRQLTDTQYF. CDR3 in DNA: TGTGCCAGCAGTTTTCGACAGCTAACAGATACGCAGTATTTT.

The genes are TRBV7-9 and TRBJ1-2; no definite D call. The CDR3 spans 15 residues. Trimming took 1 base from V and 8 from J, leaving 17 bases between them. Looked up from germline, CDR1 is SEHNR and CDR2 is FQNEAQ (reference sequence). This CDR3 is CASSLDRQELRGYTF. CDR3 bases: TGTGCCAGCAGCTTAGATCGCCAGGAACTGAGAGGCTACACCTTC. Filled out from reference TRBV7-9 and TRBJ1-2, the complete variable domain reads DTGVSQNPRHKITKRGQNVTFRCDPISEHNRLYWYRQTLGQGPEFLTYFQNEAQLEKSRLLSDRFSAERPKGSFSTLEIQRTEQGDSAMYLCASSLDRQELRGYTFGSGTRLTVV.

The rearrangement joins TRBV4-3 to TRBJ2-7; no clear D gene. V was clipped by 3 bases and J by 4 bases, with 10 bases between them. CDR1 LGHNA and CDR2 YSLEER come from the germline V gene. This CDR3 contains 13 residues. The CDR3 here is CASSQDLQYEQYF. The CDR3 bases are TGCGCCAGCAGCCAGGATTTACAGTACGAGCAGTACTTC.

V is TRBV24-1 and J is TRBJ2-7, with 8 bases identical to TRBD1. CDR3 length equals 15 residues. Losses at the gene ends were 7 bases for V and 0 bases for J; bases not matched to a gene: 7. Per germline, CDR1 KGHDR and CDR2 SFDVKD. The CDR3 DNA sequence: TGTGCCACCAGCTCTCAGGGGGCAAGCTCCTACGAGCAGTACTTC. It codes for CATSSQGASSYEQYF.

CDR3 sequence reads: CASSLRSGAGNQPQHF. The DNA for the CDR3 is TGTGCCAGCAGCTTACGATCGGGGGCAGGCAATCAGCCCCAGCATTTT. V usage is TRBV7-2 and J usage is TRBJ1-5; perhaps TRBD1 as D (6 bases). The CDR3 loop spans 16 amino acids. The V gene lost 2 bases and the J gene lost 2 bases, with 13 bases spanning the gap. Germline V lookup: CDR1 SGHTA, CDR2 FQGNSA.

The rearrangement links TRBV12-3 or TRBV12-4 to TRBJ1-5, with D tentatively TRBD1 (6 bases). This CDR3 is 13 amino acids long. Trimming stripped 5 bases from V and 7 bases from J, with 12 bases between. CDR3 protein: CASSPDRRQPQHF. In DNA form, the CDR3 reads TGTGCCAGCAGTCCAGACAGGCGACAGCCCCAGCATTTT.